The present entry profiles one T cell receptor beta chain with its context. The antigen remains unidentified. Trimming took off 9 bases at V and 0 bases at J, with 18 bases between the two ends. Germline assignment: CDR1 MNHEY and CDR2 SMNVEV (reference sequence). This CDR3 comprises 16 residues. Profiling relied on immunoSEQ multiplex PCR, and the TCRdb table lists in-frame clones only, not all of them. The sample contains about 680,000 clones, about 91% of which appear only once. As defined, naive CD8 cells were CD45RO-negative and positively selected for CCR7, with terminally differentiated effector memory CD45RA+ cells excluded. The data are from a study of shared clonotypes between healthy human individuals. Overall study findings and caveats: Across a handful of donors, naive CD4 shared roughly 5.1%, naive CD8 more than 3%, memory CD4 2% to 2.5%, memory CD8 0.4%.

This TCR was sampled from a young man in good health. Sequencing input: naive CD8+ T cells sorted from blood. The V gene is TRBV27, the J gene TRBJ2-4; maybe TRBD1 (5 bases). DNA for the CDR3: TGTGCCAGTCCTCAACAGGAGACGTTAGCCAAAAACATTCAGTACTTC. It encodes CASPQQETLAKNIQYF.